What follows is one T cell receptor beta chain and its context. Other DNA sequences in the same sample also yield this CDR3. The record originates from a study of shared clonotypes between healthy human individuals. Study summary: The study drew on a couple of women and a few men aged 18 to 49 as donors. Plates per donor: three CD4 naive, three CD4 memory, two CD8 naive, one CD8 memory.

Repertoires were generated with immunoSEQ multiplex PCR, while TCRdb's copy carries only in-frame clones and drops some. Among over 1.4 million clones, roughly 95% were seen once, and the ten largest hold more than 0.9%. The CDR3 runs 14 residues. CDR1 SGHAT and CDR2 FQNNGV come from the germline V gene. V lost 1 base and J lost 2, with 5 bases in between. This chain uses TRBV11-2 with TRBJ2-2; D uncertain. The source material was naive CD4+ T cells sorted from blood. Indicated subset: CD45RA+ positively selected. This TCR derives from a man aged 25 to 45 in good health. The CDR3 nucleotides read TGTGCCAGCAGCTTAGTTCGCAACACCGGGGAGCTGTTTTTT. Translating gives CASSLVRNTGELFF. Full variable domain (missing parts from reference TRBV11-2 and TRBJ2-2): EAGVAQSPRYKIIEKRQSVAFWCNPISGHATLYWYQQILGQGPKLLIQFQNNGVVDDSQLPKDRFSAERLKGVDSTLKIQPAKLEDSAVYLCASSLVRNTGELFFGEGSRLTVL.